This T cell receptor (beta chain) emerged from a study of blood T cell repertoires in COVID-19. Seattle cases were enrolled at active infection and followed longitudinally. Trimming left V 1 base short and J 8 bases short, with 4 bases between. Germline V gene data show CDR1 as SEHNR and CDR2 as FQNEAQ (reference sequence). This CDR3 is built from 11 residues. In the original processing: Amplified reference gene primers provided the basis for estimating nucleated cell counts. TCRdb's copy holds only in-frame clones and misses some; the assay was immunoSEQ multiplex PCR. That table furnishes V, J and clone size, whereas the DNA furnished D and trimming. The sample comprises roughly 480,000 clones, roughly nine tenths of which are singletons, and about 0.91% rests with the top ten.

The V and J genes are TRBV7-9 and TRBJ2-3; D is ambiguous. The receptor comes from a man aged 18 to 30 with COVID-19, enrolled during active disease. The sample consisted of peripheral blood. CDR3 residues: CASSLVGTQYF. CDR3 sequence (DNA): TGTGCCAGCAGCTTAGTCGGTACGCAGTATTTT.